The 27 T cell receptor beta chains below come from one sample, sequenced in a study of blood T cell repertoires in COVID-19. Some clones are missing from TCRdb's copy, which holds only in-frame ones; the method was immunoSEQ multiplex PCR. The sample lists fewer than 200,000 clones; around nine tenths were seen once. Sequenced sample: peripheral blood. The receptors stem from a woman aged 80 or over with COVID-19, enrolled during active disease.

The rearrangement joins TRBV28 to TRBJ2-7; a weak D match, TRBD1 (6 bases). V lost 7 bases, J lost 6 bases, and 16 bases lay in between. Germline CDR1 MDHEN, CDR2 SYDVKM. The CDR3 is 13 amino acids. The CDR3 is CASIKGGTGEQYF. Here the CDR3 DNA reads TGTGCCAGCATTAAAGGGGGTACCGGCGAGCAGTACTTC.

The chain couples TRBV6-5 to TRBJ1-1; 7 bases are shared with TRBD1. In germline, CDR1 is MNHEY, CDR2 SVGAGI. This CDR3 spans 16 amino acids. With 0 bases clipped from V and 4 bases from J, the junction kept 8 bases outside the gene matches. CDR3 region: CASSYSSQGDGTEAFF. The DNA of the CDR3 is TGTGCCAGCAGTTACTCGAGTCAGGGGGATGGCACTGAAGCTTTCTTT.

The chain links TRBV7-2 to TRBJ2-7; D is undetermined. This CDR3 spans 15 amino acids. Looked up from germline, CDR1 is SGHTA and CDR2 is FQGNSA. Trimming removed 3 bases at V and 0 bases at J, with 12 bases between. This chain's CDR3 is CASSLQPQSSYEQYF. The CDR3 DNA reads TGTGCCAGCAGCTTGCAACCACAGAGCTCCTACGAGCAGTACTTC.

This chain links TRBV11-2 with TRBJ2-2; no clear D gene. Deletions cut 0 bases from V and 4 bases from J, with 6 bases between. Germline-derived CDR1 and CDR2 are SGHAT and FQNNGV. The CDR3 spans 14 residues. CDR3 in amino acids: CASSLEVVTGELFF. DNA for the CDR3: TGTGCCAGCAGCTTAGAGGTAGTCACCGGGGAGCTGTTTTTT.

The rearrangement links TRBV7-8 to TRBJ2-2; 8 bases align to TRBD2. Germline V gene data show CDR1 as SGHVS and CDR2 as FQNEAQ. The CDR3 runs 15 residues. V gave up 6 bases and J gave up 7 bases; unmatched junction bases: 10. The CDR3 region is CASRPARGGHGELFF. The CDR3 coding sequence is TGTGCCAGCAGGCCTGCCCGGGGGGGGCACGGGGAGCTGTTTTTT. Variable domain in full (rest from reference TRBV7-8 and TRBJ2-2): GAGVSQSPRYKVAKRGQDVALRCDPISGHVSLFWYQQALGQGPEFLTYFQNEAQLDKSGLPSDRFFAERPEGSVSTLKIQRTQQEDSAVYLCASRPARGGHGELFFGEGSRLTVL.

This rearrangement joins TRBV5-1 to TRBJ1-1; TRBD1 might be the D (6 bases). There are 16 residues in the CDR3. Germline CDR1 is SGHRS and CDR2 is YFSETQ. The germline V and J ends were trimmed by 0 bases and 5 bases, with 17 bases remaining between them. This CDR3 is CASSLARDIRGTEAFF. The CDR3, as DNA: TGCGCCAGCAGCTTGGCCCGGGACATTCGGGGAACTGAAGCTTTCTTT.

The rearrangement uses TRBV6-5 and TRBJ2-4; 11 bases line up with TRBD1. The germline V gene encodes CDR1 MNHEY and CDR2 SVGAGI. CDR3 length: 14 residues. V shed 6 bases and J 9 bases; nucleotides not matched to a gene: 7. CDR3 residues: CASRLGQGAGIQYF. CDR3 sequence (DNA): TGTGCCAGCAGATTAGGACAGGGGGCCGGCATTCAGTACTTC.

This clone showed up just a few times. V usage is TRBV7-9 and J usage is TRBJ2-1; 14 nucleotides line up with TRBD2. This CDR3 spans 17 amino acids. Germline trimming cut 3 bases from V and 6 bases from J; bases unmatched to any gene: 7. CDR1 and CDR2 from the germline V gene are SEHNR and FQNEAQ (reference sequence). The CDR3 bases are TGTGCCAGCAGCTTTAGACTAGCGGGAGGGCGGGTCAATGAGCAGTTCTTC. Translation: CASSFRLAGGRVNEQFF.

This chain connects TRBV25-1 to TRBJ1-4, with D tentatively TRBD1 (6 bases). Germline loops: CDR1 MGHDK, CDR2 SYGVNS. V lost 5 bases and J lost 5, with 15 bases in between. The CDR3 has 15 residues. CDR3 nucleotide sequence: TGTGCCAGCAGTTCCCTAGACAGGTTAAATGAAAAACTGTTTTTT. Translating gives CASSSLDRLNEKLFF.

V usage is TRBV14 and J usage is TRBJ1-2, with D unresolved. CDR3 length equals 14 residues. The germline gives CDR1 SGHDN, CDR2 FVKESK. The V and J ends lost 1 base and 5 bases respectively, with 11 bases between them. The CDR3 region has the DNA TGTGCCAGCAGCCAAGGACTGCCGTTGTATGGCTACACCTTC. Its protein product is CASSQGLPLYGYTF.

CDR3 in amino acids: CASSSGSGFGYEQYF. The CDR3 coding sequence is TGTGCCAGCAGTAGCGGGAGTGGATTCGGGTACGAGCAGTACTTC. J is TRBJ2-7 and V is TRBV6-5; 8 bases fit TRBD2. Trimming took 5 bases from V and 4 from J; bases not matched to a gene: 10. The CDR3 is 15 residues long. Per germline, CDR1 MNHEY and CDR2 SVGAGI.

A few counts support this clone. V gene TRBV5-5 combines with J gene TRBJ2-7, with 8 bases aligning to TRBD2. This CDR3 region has 14 residues. CDR1 SGHKS and CDR2 YYEKEE come from the germline V gene (reference sequence). Unmatched junction bases numbered 3, after V lost 1 base and J lost 3 bases. Here the CDR3 DNA reads TGTGCCAGCAGCTTGACTAGCGGAGGCTACGAGCAGTACTTC. Protein sequence: CASSLTSGGYEQYF. Complete variable domain (other parts from reference TRBV5-5 and TRBJ2-7): DAGVTQSPTHLIKTRGQQVTLRCSPISGHKSVSWYQQVLGQGPQFIFQYYEKEERGRGNFPDRFSARQFPNYSSELNVNALLLGDSALYLCASSLTSGGYEQYFGPGTRLTVT.

The chain joins TRBV2 to TRBJ2-2, with D perhaps TRBD1 (6 bases). Germline CDR1 and CDR2: SNHLY and FYNNEI. Trimming took 5 bases from V and 1 from J, leaving 11 bases between them. The CDR3 runs 15 residues. The CDR3 DNA reads TGTGCCAGCAGTTGGGGGCCGGAGAACACCGGGGAGCTGTTTTTT. This codes for CASSWGPENTGELFF.

Points on this clone: The same CDR3 is also encoded by other DNA sequences in this sample. This rearrangement joins TRBV3-1 (or the pseudogene TRBV3-2) to TRBJ1-5; 7 nucleotides line up with TRBD1. Germline assignment: CDR1 LGHDT and CDR2 YNNKEL (reference sequence). CDR3 length equals 15 residues. The V and J ends lost 1 base and 2 bases, in that order; junction bases with no gene match: 2. The chain's CDR3 is CASSQGQGGNQPQHF. In nucleotides, the CDR3 is TGTGCCAGCAGCCAAGGACAGGGAGGCAATCAGCCCCAGCATTTT.

The V and J genes are TRBV5-5 and TRBJ2-2; the D gene is possibly TRBD1 (5 bases). V gave up 2 bases and J gave up 6 bases, with 14 bases separating them. The V gene's germline CDR1 is SGHKS and CDR2 YYEKEE (reference sequence). This CDR3 contains 15 residues. CDR3 loop: CASSFDYQGPGELFF. The CDR3 DNA reads as TGTGCCAGCAGCTTTGATTACCAGGGCCCCGGGGAGCTGTTTTTT.

The V and J genes are TRBV10-3 and TRBJ1-4, with 7 bases lining up with TRBD1. Germline CDR1 and CDR2: ENHRY and SYGVKD. J lost 8 bases, V lost 8 bases, and 2 bases had no gene match. The CDR3 is made up of 11 amino acids. Here the CDR3 reads CAIRDSEKLFF. The CDR3 DNA sequence: TGTGCCATCCGGGACAGCGAAAAACTGTTTTTT.

This chain connects TRBV7-2 to TRBJ1-1; 9 nucleotides match TRBD1. Germline V gene data show CDR1 as SGHTA and CDR2 as FQGNSA. CDR3 length: 13 residues. Trimming at V came to 2 bases and at J to 6 bases, leaving 1 base not matched to a gene. The CDR3 nucleotides read TGTGCCAGCAGCTTACGACAGGGGGCTGAAGCTTTCTTT. Translated: CASSLRQGAEAFF.

The chain joins TRBV27 to TRBJ1-1, with D perhaps matching TRBD1 (5 bases). In germline, CDR1 is MNHEY, CDR2 SMNVEV (reference sequence). V was clipped by 4 bases and J by 4 bases, with 13 bases between them. CDR3 length: 14 residues. The CDR3 DNA sequence: TGTGCCAGCAGTTGGGTGGGGGGGAGCACTGAAGCTTTCTTT. This sequence encodes CASSWVGGSTEAFF.

The chain links TRBV19 to TRBJ1-2; 9 bases fit TRBD1. From germline, CDR1 is LNHDA and CDR2 SQIVND (reference sequence). The CDR3 sequence is 12 residues long. The J segment lost 5 bases and the V segment lost 9 bases, leaving 4 bases of the junction unmatched. The CDR3 bases are TGTGCCAGCGGGACAGGGAAATATGGCTACACCTTC. This translates into CASGTGKYGYTF.

The chain couples TRBV19 to TRBJ1-1, with no clear D. Germline values: CDR1 LNHDA, CDR2 SQIVND (reference sequence). The germline V and J ends were trimmed by 5 bases and 5 bases, with 12 bases remaining between them. CDR3 length: 13 amino acids. The CDR3 sequence: CASSGFPGTEAFF. The DNA for the CDR3 is TGTGCCAGTAGTGGGTTCCCCGGGACTGAAGCTTTCTTT. The complete variable domain, with remaining parts taken from reference TRBV19 and TRBJ1-1, reads DGGITQSPKYLFRKEGQNVTLSCEQNLNHDAMYWYRQDPGQGLRLIYYSQIVNDFQKGDIAEGYSVSREKKESFPLTVTSAQKNPTAFYLCASSGFPGTEAFFGQGTRLTVV.

The chain uses TRBV11-3 and TRBJ1-1; D might be TRBD1 (5 bases). Germline CDR1 reads SGHNT; CDR2 reads YENEEA. V was pared by 1 base and J by 8 bases, with 11 bases between. The CDR3 is 13 amino acids. CDR3: CASSLAAAGEAFF. The CDR3 DNA follows: TGTGCCAGCAGCTTAGCCGCAGCAGGGGAAGCTTTCTTT.

The rearrangement joins TRBV6-2 or TRBV6-3 to TRBJ1-6, with 9 bases aligning to TRBD1. The CDR3 is 15 residues long. J lost 9 bases, V lost 5 bases, and 8 bases had no gene match. Germline V CDR1 and CDR2: MNHEY, SVGEGT. This chain's CDR3 is CASSDPGTGSSPLHF. Here the CDR3 DNA reads TGTGCCAGCAGTGACCCCGGGACAGGGTCTTCACCCCTCCACTTT.

A few counts support this clone. The rearrangement uses TRBV19 and TRBJ1-3; 7 nucleotides agree with TRBD1. J lost 2 bases, V lost 5 bases, and 6 bases had no gene match. Germline lookup yields CDR1 LNHDA and CDR2 SQIVND (reference sequence). The CDR3 is 15 amino acids. The DNA for the CDR3 is TGTGCCAGTAGTTCTGACAGGGAGGCTGGAAACACCATATATTTT. Its protein product is CASSSDREAGNTIYF. Looking up the rest from reference TRBV19 and TRBJ1-3 gives the full variable domain: DGGITQSPKYLFRKEGQNVTLSCEQNLNHDAMYWYRQDPGQGLRLIYYSQIVNDFQKGDIAEGYSVSREKKESFPLTVTSAQKNPTAFYLCASSSDREAGNTIYFGEGSWLTVV.

V is TRBV10-2 and J is TRBJ2-7; possible D gene TRBD1, 6 bases. The CDR3 has 13 residues. The V end was cut by 6 bases, the J end by 1 base, with 10 bases between. The germline gives CDR1 WSHSY, CDR2 SAAADI. The CDR3 loop reads CASRRGSSYEQYF. CDR3 nucleotides: TGCGCCAGCAGAAGGGGGAGTTCCTACGAGCAGTACTTC.

The V and J genes are TRBV7-2 and TRBJ2-3; 7 bases line up with TRBD2. Per germline, CDR1 SGHTA and CDR2 FQGNSA. The V and J ends lost 3 bases and 14 bases, in that order; junction bases with no gene match: 14. CDR3 length: 14 amino acids. The CDR3 here is CASSFWTGGDFRYF. CDR3 coding DNA: TGTGCCAGCAGCTTTTGGACGGGGGGAGATTTTCGGTATTTT.

The chain joins TRBV12-5 to TRBJ2-7; 8 bases are a match to TRBD1. The CDR3 runs to 16 residues. The V gene's germline CDR1 is LGHNT and CDR2 FRNRAP. The V gene end was trimmed by 4 bases and the J gene end by 2 bases; junction bases not matched to a gene: 10. DNA for the CDR3: TGTGCTAGTGGTTCGGCCTTAGGACAGGGACCCTACGAGCAGTACTTC. Encoded protein: CASGSALGQGPYEQYF. Full variable domain (missing parts from reference TRBV12-5 and TRBJ2-7): DARVTQTPRHKVTEMGQEVTMRCQPILGHNTVFWYRQTMMQGLELLAYFRNRAPLDDSGMPKDRFSAEMPDATLATLKIQPSEPRDSAVYFCASGSALGQGPYEQYFGPGTRLTVT.

This chain joins TRBV6-1 and TRBJ2-3; 7 positions match TRBD2. The junction had 8 bases not matched to a gene; V was cut back by 2 bases and J by 0 bases. This CDR3 has 17 residues. Germline CDR1 is MNHNS and CDR2 is SASEGT. Here the CDR3 DNA reads TGTGCCAGCAGTGAAAGAATTACTAGCGCTAGCACAGATACGCAGTATTTT. It specifies CASSERITSASTDTQYF.